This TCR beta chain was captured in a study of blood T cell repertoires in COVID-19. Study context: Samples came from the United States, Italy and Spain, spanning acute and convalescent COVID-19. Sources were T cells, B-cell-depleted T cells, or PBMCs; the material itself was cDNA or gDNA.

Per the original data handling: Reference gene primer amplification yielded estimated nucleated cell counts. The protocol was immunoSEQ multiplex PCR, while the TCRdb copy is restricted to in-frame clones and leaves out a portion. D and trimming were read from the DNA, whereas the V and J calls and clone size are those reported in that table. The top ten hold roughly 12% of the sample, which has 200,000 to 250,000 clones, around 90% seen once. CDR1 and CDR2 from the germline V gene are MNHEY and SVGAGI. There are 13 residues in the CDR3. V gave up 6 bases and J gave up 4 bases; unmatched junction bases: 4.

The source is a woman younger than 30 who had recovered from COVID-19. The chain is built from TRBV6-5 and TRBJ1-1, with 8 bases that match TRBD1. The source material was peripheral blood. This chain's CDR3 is CASRLGQGTEAFF. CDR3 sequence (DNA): TGTGCCAGCAGATTAGGACAGGGCACTGAAGCTTTCTTT.